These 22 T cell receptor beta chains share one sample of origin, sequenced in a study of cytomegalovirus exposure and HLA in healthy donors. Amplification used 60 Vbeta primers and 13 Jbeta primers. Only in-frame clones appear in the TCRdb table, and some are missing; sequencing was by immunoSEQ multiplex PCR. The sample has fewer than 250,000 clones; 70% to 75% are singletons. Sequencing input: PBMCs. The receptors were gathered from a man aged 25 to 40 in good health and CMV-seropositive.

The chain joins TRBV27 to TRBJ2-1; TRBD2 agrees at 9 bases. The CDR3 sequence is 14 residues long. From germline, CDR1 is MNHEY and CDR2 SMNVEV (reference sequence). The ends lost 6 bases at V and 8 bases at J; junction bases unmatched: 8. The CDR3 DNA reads TGTGCCAGCAGAGAAGCGGGAGGAGGTCATGAGCAGTTCTTC. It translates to CASREAGGGHEQFF.

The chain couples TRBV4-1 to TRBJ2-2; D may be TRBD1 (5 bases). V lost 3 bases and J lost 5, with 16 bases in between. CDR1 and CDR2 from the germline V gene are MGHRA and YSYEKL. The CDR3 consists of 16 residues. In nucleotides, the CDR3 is TGCGCCAGCAGCCACCGGGTGGGGCTTGGAACCGGGGAGCTGTTTTTT. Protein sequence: CASSHRVGLGTGELFF.

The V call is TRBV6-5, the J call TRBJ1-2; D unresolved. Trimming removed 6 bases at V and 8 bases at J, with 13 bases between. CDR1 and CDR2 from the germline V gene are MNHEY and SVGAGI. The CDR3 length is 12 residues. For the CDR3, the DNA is TGTGCCAGCAGGCCCGGAGGGTCGGGCTACACCTTC. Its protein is CASRPGGSGYTF.

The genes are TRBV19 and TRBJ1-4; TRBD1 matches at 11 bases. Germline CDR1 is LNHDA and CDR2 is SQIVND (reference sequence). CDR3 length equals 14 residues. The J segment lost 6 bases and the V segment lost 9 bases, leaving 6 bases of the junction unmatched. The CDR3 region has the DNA TGTGCCAGCGCTGAGGACAGGGGGCATGAAAAACTGTTTTTT. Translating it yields CASAEDRGHEKLFF.

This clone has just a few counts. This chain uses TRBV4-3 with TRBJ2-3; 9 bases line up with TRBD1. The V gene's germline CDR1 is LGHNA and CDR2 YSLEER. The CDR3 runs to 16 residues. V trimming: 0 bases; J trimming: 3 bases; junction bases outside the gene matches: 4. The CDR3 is CASSQDRQGETDTQYF. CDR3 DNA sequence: TGCGCCAGCAGCCAAGACCGACAGGGGGAGACAGATACGCAGTATTTT.

The CDR3 nucleotides are TGTGCCAGCAGCCCGGAGGGCGGGGGGGCCAAAAACATTCAGTACTTC. This translates into CASSPEGGGAKNIQYF. The chain uses TRBV5-4 and TRBJ2-4; TRBD2 aligns across 8 bases. The J segment lost 1 base and the V segment lost 4 bases, leaving 7 bases of the junction unmatched. Germline values: CDR1 SGHNT, CDR2 YYREEE (reference sequence). This CDR3 region has 16 residues.

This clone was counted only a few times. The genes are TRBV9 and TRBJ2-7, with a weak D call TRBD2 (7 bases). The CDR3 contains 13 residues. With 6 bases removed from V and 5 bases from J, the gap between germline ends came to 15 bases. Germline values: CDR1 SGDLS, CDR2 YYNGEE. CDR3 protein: CASTGGGADEQYF. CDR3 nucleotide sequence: TGTGCCAGCACCGGAGGGGGGGCGGACGAGCAGTACTTC.

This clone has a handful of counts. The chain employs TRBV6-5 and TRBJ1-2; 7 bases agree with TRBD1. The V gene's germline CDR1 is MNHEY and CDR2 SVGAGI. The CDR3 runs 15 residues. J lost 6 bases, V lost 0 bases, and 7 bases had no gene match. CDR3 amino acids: CASSYSSEGANGYTF. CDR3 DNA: TGTGCCAGCAGTTACTCGAGTGAGGGGGCGAATGGCTACACCTTC.

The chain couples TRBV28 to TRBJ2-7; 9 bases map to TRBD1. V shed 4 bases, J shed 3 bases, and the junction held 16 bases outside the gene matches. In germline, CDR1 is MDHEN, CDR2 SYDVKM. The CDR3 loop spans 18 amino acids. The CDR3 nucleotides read TGTGCCAGCAGTTCACATCTCTCAGCCGGGACAGGGAACTACGAGCAGTACTTC. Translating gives CASSSHLSAGTGNYEQYF.

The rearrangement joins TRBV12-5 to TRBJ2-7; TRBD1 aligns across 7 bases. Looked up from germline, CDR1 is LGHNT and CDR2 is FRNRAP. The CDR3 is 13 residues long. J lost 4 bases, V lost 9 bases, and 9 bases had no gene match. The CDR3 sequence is CASSTGNGYEQYF. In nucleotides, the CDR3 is TGTGCTAGCTCGACAGGGAATGGTTACGAGCAGTACTTC. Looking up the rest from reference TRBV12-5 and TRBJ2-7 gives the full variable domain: DARVTQTPRHKVTEMGQEVTMRCQPILGHNTVFWYRQTMMQGLELLAYFRNRAPLDDSGMPKDRFSAEMPDATLATLKIQPSEPRDSAVYFCASSTGNGYEQYFGPGTRLTVT.

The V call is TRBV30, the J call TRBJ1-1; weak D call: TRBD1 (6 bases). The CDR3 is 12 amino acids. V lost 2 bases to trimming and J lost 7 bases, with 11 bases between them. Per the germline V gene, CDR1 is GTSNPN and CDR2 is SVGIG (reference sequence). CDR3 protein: CAWSNQGNEAFF. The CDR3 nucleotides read TGTGCCTGGAGTAATCAGGGGAATGAAGCTTTCTTT.

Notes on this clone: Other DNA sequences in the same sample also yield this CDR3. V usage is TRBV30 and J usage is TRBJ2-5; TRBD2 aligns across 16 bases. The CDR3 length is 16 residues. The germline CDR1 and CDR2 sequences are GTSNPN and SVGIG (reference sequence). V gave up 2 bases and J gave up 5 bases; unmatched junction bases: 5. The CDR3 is CAWSPGTSGRGETQYF. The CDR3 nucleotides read TGTGCCTGGAGTCCCGGGACTAGCGGGAGGGGGGAGACCCAGTACTTC.

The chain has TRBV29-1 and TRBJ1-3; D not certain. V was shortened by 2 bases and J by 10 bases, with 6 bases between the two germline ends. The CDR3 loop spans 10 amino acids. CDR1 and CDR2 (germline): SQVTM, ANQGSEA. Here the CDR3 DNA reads TGCAGCGTTGAACCTTTGACCATATATTTT. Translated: CSVEPLTIYF.

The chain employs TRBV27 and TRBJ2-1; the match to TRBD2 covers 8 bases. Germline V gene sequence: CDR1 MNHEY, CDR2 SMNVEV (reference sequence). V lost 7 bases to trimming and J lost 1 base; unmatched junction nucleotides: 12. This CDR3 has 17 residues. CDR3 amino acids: CASIPQRASGSYNEQFF. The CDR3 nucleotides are TGTGCCAGCATCCCCCAGAGGGCTAGCGGGTCCTACAATGAGCAGTTCTTC.

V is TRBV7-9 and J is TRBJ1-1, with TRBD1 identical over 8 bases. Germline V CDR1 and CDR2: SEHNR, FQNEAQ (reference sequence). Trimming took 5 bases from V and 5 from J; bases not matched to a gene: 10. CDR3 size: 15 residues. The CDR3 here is CASSLPDRGGTEAFF. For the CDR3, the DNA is TGTGCCAGCAGCCTTCCCGACAGGGGCGGGACTGAAGCTTTCTTT.

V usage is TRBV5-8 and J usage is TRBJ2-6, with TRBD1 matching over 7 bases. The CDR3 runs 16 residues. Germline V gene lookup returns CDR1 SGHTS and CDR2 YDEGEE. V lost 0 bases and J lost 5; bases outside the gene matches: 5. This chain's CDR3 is CASSLGGTVRANVLTF. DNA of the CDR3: TGTGCCAGCAGCTTGGGGGGGACAGTTAGGGCCAACGTCCTGACTTTC.

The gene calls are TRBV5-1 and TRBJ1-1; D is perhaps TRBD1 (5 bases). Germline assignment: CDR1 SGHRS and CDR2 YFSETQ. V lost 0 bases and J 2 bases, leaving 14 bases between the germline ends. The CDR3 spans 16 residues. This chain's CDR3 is CASSLASGRINTEAFF. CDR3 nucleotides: TGCGCCAGCAGCTTGGCTTCAGGGAGGATTAACACTGAAGCTTTCTTT. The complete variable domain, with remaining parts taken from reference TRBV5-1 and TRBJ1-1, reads KAGVTQTPRYLIKTRGQQVTLSCSPISGHRSVSWYQQTPGQGLQFLFEYFSETQRNKGNFPGRFSGRQFSNSRSEMNVSTLELGDSALYLCASSLASGRINTEAFFGQGTRLTVV.

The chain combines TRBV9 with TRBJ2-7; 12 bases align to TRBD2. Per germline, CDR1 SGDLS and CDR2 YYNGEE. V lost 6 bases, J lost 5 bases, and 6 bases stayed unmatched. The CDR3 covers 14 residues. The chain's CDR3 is CASNPSGRGDEQYF. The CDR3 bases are TGTGCCAGCAACCCTAGCGGGAGGGGGGACGAGCAGTACTTC.

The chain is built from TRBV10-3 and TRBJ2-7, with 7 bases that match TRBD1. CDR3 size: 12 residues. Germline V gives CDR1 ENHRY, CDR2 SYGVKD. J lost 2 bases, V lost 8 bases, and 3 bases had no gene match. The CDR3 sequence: CAIGQGAYEQYF. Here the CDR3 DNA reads TGTGCCATCGGGCAGGGGGCCTACGAGCAGTACTTC.

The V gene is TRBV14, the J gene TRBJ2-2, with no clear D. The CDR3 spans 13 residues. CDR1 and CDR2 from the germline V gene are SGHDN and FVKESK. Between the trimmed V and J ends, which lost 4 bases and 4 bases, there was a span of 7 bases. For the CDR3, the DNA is TGTGCCAGCAGCCCGGTCGGCACCGGGGAGCTGTTTTTT. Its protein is CASSPVGTGELFF.

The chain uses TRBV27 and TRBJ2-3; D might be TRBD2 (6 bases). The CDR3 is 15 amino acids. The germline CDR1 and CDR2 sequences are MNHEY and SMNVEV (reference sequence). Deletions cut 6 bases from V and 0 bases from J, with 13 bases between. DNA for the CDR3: TGTGCCAGCAGGGGACTGAAGGGAAGCACAGATACGCAGTATTTT. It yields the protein CASRGLKGSTDTQYF.

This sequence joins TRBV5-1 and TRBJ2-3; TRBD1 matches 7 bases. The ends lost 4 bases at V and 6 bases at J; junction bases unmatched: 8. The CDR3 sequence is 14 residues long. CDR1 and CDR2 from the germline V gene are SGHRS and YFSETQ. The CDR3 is CASSRRGGEDTQYF. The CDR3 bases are TGCGCCAGCAGCCGCCGAGGGGGCGAGGATACGCAGTATTTT.